This T cell receptor beta chain was identified in a study of control samples from healthy donors and cancer patients. The protocol was immunoSEQ multiplex PCR, while the TCRdb copy is restricted to in-frame clones and leaves out a portion. This repertoire shows approximately 100,000 clones, 90% found once; its top ten account for more than 3.5%. The CDR3 is 12 residues long. Germline V gene lookup returns CDR1 MGHRA and CDR2 YSYEKL. V was shortened by 0 bases and J by 4 bases, with 3 bases between the two germline ends. Sequencing was performed on blood. This sequence joins TRBV4-1 and TRBJ1-2; D call uncertain. The TCR originated in a young woman in good health. The CDR3 loop reads CASSQDSYGYTF. The CDR3 DNA sequence: TGCGCCAGCAGCCAAGACAGCTATGGCTACACCTTC.